The TCR beta chain described here comes from a study of beta chain features in type 1 diabetes. TCRB transcripts that were expressed got sequenced, as all of the isolated RNA had been reverse transcribed. Read counts averaged roughly 4 million for samples of naive, central memory and regulatory T cells. Data came from immunoSEQ multiplex PCR; TCRdb stores just in-frame clones and leaves some out. This sample has some 410,000 clones, with 11% to 15% found just once. The count of this clone is one. The CDR3 totals 13 residues. The junction had 1 base not matched to a gene; V was cut back by 4 bases and J by 4 bases. CDR1 is SGDLS and CDR2 is YYNGEE in the germline V gene.

The chain is built from TRBV9 and TRBJ2-3, with 9 nucleotides matching TRBD1. This TCR derives from a man aged 30-40 years in good health. What was sequenced was naive CD4+ T cells from blood. In DNA, the CDR3 is TGTGCCAGCAGCACAGGGGGCGCAGATACGCAGTATTTT. It codes for CASSTGGADTQYF.